This T cell receptor beta chain came from a study of identical twins (dated by TCRdb to the mid-2010s). For the wider study: To test whether fetal clonotypes persist, the study used deep sequencing on TCR alpha and beta repertoires from monozygotic twins, unrelated adults of various ages, and cord blood. Replicate twin experiments were performed at different times using different library preparation protocols to rule out contamination.

Every donor was a healthy Caucasian. Three pairs of female monozygotic twins, all aged roughly 18 to 29 years, were included in the twin cohort. Peripheral blood mononuclear cells were used as the source from which RNA for TCR libraries was isolated. Regarding this clonotype: Its antigen remains unidentified. One base away there is no much larger clone; base qualities are not given.

The library was made by 5' RACE. Sequencing used an Illumina HiSeq 2000. Template switching introduced a universal primer binding site; the final cDNA contained a unique molecular identifier, enabling accurate counting of TCR cDNA molecules. Specific primers in the conserved constant-segment region were used to synthesize first-strand cDNA for the TCR alpha and beta chains. Each cDNA library was double barcoded, with a SMART-Mk sample barcode plus Illumina barcodes, to control for contamination. TruSeq adapter sequences along with Illumina sample barcodes were introduced in two successive PCR steps. Sequencing of the TCR alpha and beta cDNA libraries was done on the Illumina HiSeq platform using custom primers. The source study handled its data this way. MiGEC was used to process raw reads and extract unique molecular identifiers, and MiXCR was used to find CDR3 positions. Recombination models were inferred per individual with the repgenHMM and IGoR tools using an EM algorithm. The analysis of shared clonotypes was done with the tcR package in R, with sharing normalized by the product of cloneset sizes. To study raw recombination without the effects of thymic and clonal selection, out-of-frame nonproductive sequences were analyzed. TCRdb reprocessed the public reads (quality trimming at Q25 with fastp, clone calling with MiXCR) and kept in-frame beta chains. Rows matching on CDR3 protein sequence are summarized as one entry with the most common DNA and genes. The V and J calls shown here were made by TCRdb, not taken from the authors' results. Across this sample there are some 690,000 distinct CDR3 sequences, with 21% seen only once. Approximately 4.3% of the sample lies in the top ten.

Findings and caveats that apply to the study as a whole: Out-of-frame TCR alpha sequences shared between twins showed an excess of low generation-probability sequences compared with coincidental sharing between unrelated individuals. Conclusions relied on cross-sectional statistical analysis, since the same donors could not be followed over many years. Abundant cord blood beta clonotypes carried fewer insertions; young adult naive repertoires showed a weaker similar trend, while memory repertoires showed none. Out-of-frame TCR alpha sharing in monozygotic twins was systematically underestimated by recombination models, whereas sharing between unrelated individuals was in agreement with the recombination models. In beta out-of-frame sequences, excess twin sharing was weaker, because having fewer shared sequences lowered the signal-to-noise ratio. Zero-insertion analyses could be partly confounded by invariant T cells such as MAIT and iNKT, although diverse VJ usage argued against such confounding for most clonotypes.

These data are also associated with another study on T cells expressing NK-cell markers. The second study's authors report: TCR beta-chain repertoires were profiled in sorted CD3+CD56+NKG2C+, CD3+CD56+NKG2C- and CD3+CD56-NKG2C+ T-cell subsets from about 8 donors. Seven of the eight sequenced donors were HCMV-seropositive and one was HCMV-seronegative. In several experiments an anti-gammadeltaTCR antibody was added to restrict sorting to alphabetaTCR-expressing T cells. For more than 5 donors, the dominant CD3+CD56+NKG2C+ clonotypes were among the top 10 CD8+ clonotypes and accounted for roughly 1.0-8% of CD8+ T cells. Those dominant clonotypes were again the most abundant among CD3+CD56-NKG2C+ cells in a few donors, at about 28.3-60.1%. It remained unclear whether the expanded NKG2C-expressing T cell clones were specific for HCMV antigens. The study sequenced eight donors, all healthy volunteers chosen at random: three men and five women. HCMV serostatus was determined by detecting HCMV-specific IgG in serum with a commercial ELISA kit. Bulk peripheral blood T-cell repertoires were additionally sequenced from unsorted PBMC for several donors. Reads were demultiplexed and grouped by UMI with MIGEC, and clonotypes were assembled and quantified with MiTCR. Only TCR cDNA sequences supported by at least two reads were kept to exclude erroneous sequences. The tcR package was used for downstream repertoire analysis, and clonotypes were matched between fractions using CDR3 nucleotide sequence together with V segment. VDJmatch was used to annotate antigen specificity against VDJdb, with one amino acid substitution in CDR3 allowed.

The sequenced material came from PBMCs. This clonotype was sampled from a woman younger than 30 in good health.

Here is the DNA: TGTGCCAGTTGGGCCCACGGGCGGGAGACCCAGTACTTC. This translates into CASWAHGRETQYF. The V and J segments used are TRBV6-1 and TRBJ2-5, with no reliable assignment of the D segment. Per the germline V gene, MNHNS is the CDR1 and SASEGT is the CDR2. The CDR3 numbers 13 residues from cysteine through phenylalanine. Only the CDR3 region is kept as DNA, spanning 39 bases read in frame from base 1. V and J are truncated by 9 bases and 5 bases respectively, leaving an intervening sequence of 16 bases.